This T cell receptor beta chain was identified in a study of cytomegalovirus exposure and HLA in healthy donors. Study at large: Out of 180 million or so T cells, an earlier analysis found more than 95 million unique TCR beta sequences in total.

This clone appeared many times. Its antigen is unknown. Researchers ran the PCR with 60 Vbeta and 13 Jbeta primers. The protocol was immunoSEQ multiplex PCR, while the TCRdb copy is restricted to in-frame clones and leaves out a portion. The table lists approximately 120,000 clones, approximately 70% of them singletons. General observations from the study: Among donors in an Asian-associated ancestry cluster, a later analysis reportedly found fewer N-insertions than the roughly 700-donor mean.

Sequenced material: PBMCs. This TCR was recovered from a man aged 55 to 69 in good health and CMV-seropositive.

CDR3 loop: CASSSPRGRGTNEKLFF. CDR3 sequence (DNA): TGTGCCAGCAGCTCTCCGCGGGGCCGGGGAACTAATGAAAAACTGTTTTTT. This chain joins TRBV7-9 and TRBJ1-4; a possible D gene is TRBD1 (5 bases). Germline CDR1 is SEHNR and CDR2 is FQNEAQ (reference sequence). Deletions cut 4 bases from V and 1 base from J, with 16 bases between. The CDR3 is 17 amino acids.